The 24 T cell receptor beta chains presented below share a single source sample, sequenced in a study of blood T cell repertoires in COVID-19. Repertoires were generated with immunoSEQ multiplex PCR, while TCRdb's copy carries only in-frame clones and drops some. The sample lists around 300,000 clones, over 75% occurring once. Sequencing was done on a sample of PBMCs or T cells enriched from blood (not recorded which). Receptors originate from a woman younger than 45 who had recovered from COVID-19.

The table lists this clone with a few counts. The CDR3 sequence is CASRTPQGNPQETQYF. DNA for the CDR3: TGTGCCAGCAGAACCCCTCAGGGGAATCCCCAAGAGACCCAGTACTTC. V usage is TRBV28 and J usage is TRBJ2-5; the D gene is possibly TRBD1 (6 bases). Trimming left V 6 bases short and J 1 base short, with 18 bases between. CDR1 and CDR2 from the germline V gene are MDHEN and SYDVKM. The CDR3 extends over 16 amino acids.

This chain connects TRBV6-5 to TRBJ1-5; weak D call: TRBD1 (5 bases). The CDR3 runs to 13 residues. Trimming removed 8 bases from V and 7 bases from J, with 15 bases in between. Germline lookup yields CDR1 MNHEY and CDR2 SVGAGI. The CDR3 loop reads CASSPGGGQPQHF. DNA of the CDR3: TGTGCCAGCTCCCCGGGGGGAGGGCAGCCCCAGCATTTT.

This sequence joins TRBV2 and TRBJ2-2, with 7 positions matching TRBD1. This CDR3 region has 15 residues. The junction had 8 bases not matched to a gene; V was cut back by 7 bases and J by 3 bases. Germline CDR1 is SNHLY and CDR2 is FYNNEI. Here the CDR3 reads CASIRDSVDTGELFF. The DNA of the CDR3 is TGTGCCAGCATAAGGGACAGCGTGGACACCGGGGAGCTGTTTTTT.

This clone showed up just a few times. The rearrangement uses TRBV9 and TRBJ1-6; 8 nucleotides align to TRBD1. The V and J ends lost 0 bases and 7 bases, in that order; junction bases with no gene match: 6. Germline V gives CDR1 SGDLS, CDR2 YYNGEE. CDR3 length: 16 amino acids. This CDR3 reads CASSVDGTGGNSPLHF. CDR3 bases: TGTGCCAGCAGCGTAGATGGTACAGGGGGAAATTCACCCCTCCACTTT. The entire variable domain, with the rest obtained from reference TRBV9 and TRBJ1-6, is as follows: DSGVTQTPKHLITATGQRVTLRCSPRSGDLSVYWYQQSLDQGLQFLIQYYNGEERAKGNILERFSAQQFPDLHSELNLSSLELGDSALYFCASSVDGTGGNSPLHFGNGTRLTVT.

This sequence joins TRBV7-2 and TRBJ1-2; the D gene is possibly TRBD1 (5 bases). The V and J ends lost 3 bases and 5 bases respectively, with 16 bases between them. Per the germline V gene, CDR1 is SGHTA and CDR2 is FQGNSA. This CDR3 has 15 amino acids. This CDR3 reads CASSFRDLEVYGYTF. The CDR3 DNA sequence: TGTGCCAGCAGCTTCCGGGACTTAGAGGTATATGGCTACACCTTC.

The CDR3 is CASSLSRTGKNIQYF. The CDR3 region has the DNA TGTGCCAGCAGTTTATCAAGGACAGGCAAAAACATTCAGTACTTC. V usage is TRBV27 and J usage is TRBJ2-4; 7 bases map to TRBD1. The germline CDR1 and CDR2 sequences are MNHEY and SMNVEV (reference sequence). This CDR3 region has 15 residues. The V segment lost 0 bases and the J segment 3 bases; nucleotides outside the gene matches: 2.

The chain joins TRBV7-2 to TRBJ1-5, with 10 nucleotides matching TRBD1. CDR3 length: 13 amino acids. The V gene's germline CDR1 is SGHTA and CDR2 FQGNSA. Losses at the gene ends were 5 bases for V and 7 bases for J; bases not matched to a gene: 2. CDR3 sequence: CASSGDRGQPQHF. The DNA for the CDR3 is TGTGCCAGCAGCGGGGACAGGGGACAGCCCCAGCATTTT.

This chain connects TRBV5-5 to TRBJ2-7, with 7 bases identical to TRBD1. J lost 1 base, V lost 0 bases, and 1 base had no gene match. Looked up from germline, CDR1 is SGHKS and CDR2 is YYEKEE (reference sequence). This CDR3 contains 14 residues. The CDR3 region is CASSLVGQSYEQYF. CDR3 nucleotide sequence: TGTGCCAGCAGCTTGGTGGGACAGTCCTACGAGCAGTACTTC.

This chain uses TRBV7-8 with TRBJ2-4; perhaps TRBD2 as D (6 bases). Germline V CDR1 and CDR2: SGHVS, FQNEAQ. V was cut by 4 bases and J by 0 bases, with 13 bases left in between. The CDR3 has 16 residues. The CDR3 DNA follows: TGTGCCAGCAGCTCGGGGGTGCTCCTAGCCAAAAACATTCAGTACTTC. Its protein is CASSSGVLLAKNIQYF. Supplemented by reference TRBV7-8 and TRBJ2-4, the full variable domain reads GAGVSQSPRYKVAKRGQDVALRCDPISGHVSLFWYQQALGQGPEFLTYFQNEAQLDKSGLPSDRFFAERPEGSVSTLKIQRTQQEDSAVYLCASSSGVLLAKNIQYFGAGTRLSVL.

This clone was found once. The V call is TRBV7-6, the J call TRBJ2-2; 8 bases line up with TRBD2. The germline CDR1 and CDR2 sequences are SGHVS and FNYEAQ. The CDR3 is made up of 16 amino acids. With V trimmed by 5 bases and J by 4 bases, 9 bases remained unmatched. The CDR3 reads CASSPFTGTSTGELFF. CDR3 bases: TGTGCCAGCAGCCCATTCACCGGGACTAGCACCGGGGAGCTGTTTTTT. Using reference TRBV7-6 and TRBJ2-2 for the parts outside the CDR3, the full variable domain is GAGVSQSPRYKVTKRGQDVALRCDPISGHVSLYWYRQALGQGPEFLTYFNYEAQQDKSGLPNDRFSAERPEGSISTLTIQRTEQRDSAMYRCASSPFTGTSTGELFFGEGSRLTVL.

The gene calls are TRBV24-1 and TRBJ1-1, with TRBD1 matching 7 bases. With 4 bases clipped from V and 4 bases from J, the junction kept 8 bases outside the gene matches. The germline V gene has CDR1 KGHDR and CDR2 SFDVKD. CDR3 length equals 15 residues. Written as DNA, the CDR3 is TGTGCCACCAGTGACACTAGGGGGCCGGGCACTGAAGCTTTCTTT. Its translation is CATSDTRGPGTEAFF.

To note about this clone: The same CDR3 can be traced to other DNA sequences in this sample. This chain uses TRBV24-1 with TRBJ2-7; D remains unclear. This CDR3 has 13 amino acids. The V and J ends lost 7 bases and 4 bases respectively, with 13 bases between them. Germline V gene data show CDR1 as KGHDR and CDR2 as SFDVKD. The CDR3 sequence is CATSVYERYEQYF. CDR3 coding DNA: TGTGCCACCAGCGTCTATGAGAGGTACGAGCAGTACTTC.

The gene calls are TRBV18 and TRBJ1-2; a possible D gene is TRBD1 (6 bases). V lost 3 bases and J 7 bases, leaving 12 bases between the germline ends. The CDR3 runs 13 residues. The germline CDR1 and CDR2 sequences are KGHSH and LQKENI. CDR3 in amino acids: CASSPPGGGGYTF. In DNA, the CDR3 is TGTGCCAGCTCACCTCCGGGAGGGGGTGGCTACACCTTC. The complete variable domain, with remaining parts taken from reference TRBV18 and TRBJ1-2, reads NAGVMQNPRHLVRRRGQEARLRCSPMKGHSHVYWYRQLPEEGLKFMVYLQKENIIDESGMPKERFSAEFPKEGPSILRIQQVVRGDSAAYFCASSPPGGGGYTFGSGTRLTVV.

DNA for the CDR3: TGCGCCAGCAGCCCGGGACTAGCGGGAGTCGAGCAGTACTTC. Protein sequence: CASSPGLAGVEQYF. The gene calls are TRBV5-1 and TRBJ2-7, with 14 bases identical to TRBD2. V gave up 4 bases and J gave up 6 bases; unmatched junction bases: 3. The CDR3 is 14 residues long. Germline V lookup: CDR1 SGHRS, CDR2 YFSETQ.

The chain carries TRBV3-1 (or the pseudogene TRBV3-2) and TRBJ2-1; D possibly corresponds to TRBD2 (6 bases). V was cut by 2 bases and J by 5 bases, with 16 bases left in between. The CDR3 is 16 residues long. Germline V CDR1 and CDR2: LGHDT, YNNKEL (reference sequence). The CDR3: CASSQFLGGGNNEQFF. The CDR3 DNA reads TGTGCCAGCAGCCAATTTTTGGGGGGAGGCAACAATGAGCAGTTCTTC.

The chain employs TRBV4-3 and TRBJ1-5; a weak D match, TRBD1 (5 bases). This CDR3 contains 15 residues. V was pared by 0 bases and J by 5 bases, with 11 bases between. The germline gives CDR1 LGHNA, CDR2 YSLEER. This CDR3 is CASSQESGRHQPQHF. The CDR3 DNA reads as TGCGCCAGCAGCCAAGAGTCAGGGCGGCATCAGCCCCAGCATTTT.

The genes are TRBV7-3 and TRBJ2-3; D perhaps matches TRBD1 (6 bases). The V end lost 1 base, the J end lost 1 base, and 12 bases lay between the germline ends. This CDR3 region has 16 residues. Germline assignment: CDR1 SGHTA and CDR2 FQGTGA. The CDR3 DNA sequence: TGTGCCAGCAGCTTAAAAGGGGCAGGGGGCACAGATACGCAGTATTTT. Translation: CASSLKGAGGTDTQYF.

The chain links TRBV19 to TRBJ1-5; D uncertain. The CDR3 extends over 18 amino acids. The V gene's germline CDR1 is LNHDA and CDR2 SQIVND (reference sequence). Trimming pared 7 bases from V and 1 base from J, leaving 23 bases between. The CDR3 nucleotides read TGTGCCAGTACCGGTCTTGGACTGCAAACCCGCAGCAATCAGCCCCAGCATTTT. This sequence encodes CASTGLGLQTRSNQPQHF. Variable domain in full (rest from reference TRBV19 and TRBJ1-5): DGGITQSPKYLFRKEGQNVTLSCEQNLNHDAMYWYRQDPGQGLRLIYYSQIVNDFQKGDIAEGYSVSREKKESFPLTVTSAQKNPTAFYLCASTGLGLQTRSNQPQHFGDGTRLSIL.

V usage is TRBV23-1 and J usage is TRBJ2-1; 9 bases fit TRBD1. TRBV23-1 is flagged as an ORF with uncertain function. V shed 2 bases and J 2 bases; nucleotides not matched to a gene: 4. CDR3 length: 16 amino acids. Written as DNA, the CDR3 is TGCGCCAGCAGTCAACCCGGGACAGGGACCTACAATGAGCAGTTCTTC. Residues: CASSQPGTGTYNEQFF.

Remarks on this clone: Other nucleotide sequences from this sample produce the same CDR3. This CDR3 is CATSTRTGGNEQFF. The CDR3 coding sequence is TGTGCCACCAGCACCCGGACAGGGGGCAATGAGCAGTTCTTC. The chain uses TRBV15 and TRBJ2-1, with 10 positions matching TRBD1. The CDR3 covers 14 residues. The germline CDR1 and CDR2 sequences are LNHNV and YYDKDF (reference sequence). Trimming cost V 4 bases and J 6 bases; bases outside gene matches: 3.

The rearrangement uses TRBV19 and TRBJ1-2; unclear D gene. The CDR3 contains 13 residues. The germline V and J ends were trimmed by 8 bases and 0 bases, with 10 bases remaining between them. Germline loops: CDR1 LNHDA, CDR2 SQIVND (reference sequence). For the CDR3, the DNA is TGTGCCAGTTTATCGCGGGCTAACTATGGCTACACCTTC. Protein product: CASLSRANYGYTF. The whole variable domain, filled in from reference TRBV19 and TRBJ1-2, reads DGGITQSPKYLFRKEGQNVTLSCEQNLNHDAMYWYRQDPGQGLRLIYYSQIVNDFQKGDIAEGYSVSREKKESFPLTVTSAQKNPTAFYLCASLSRANYGYTFGSGTRLTVV.

The CDR3 DNA is TGCGCCAGCAGCCAAGAGGTTCTAGCGGTCCTGGGGGAGCAGTTCTTC. Translating gives CASSQEVLAVLGEQFF. The gene calls are TRBV4-1 and TRBJ2-1, with 7 nucleotides matching TRBD2. Germline CDR1 is MGHRA and CDR2 is YSYEKL. The CDR3 runs to 16 residues. V was pared by 0 bases and J by 10 bases, with 12 bases of the junction left unmatched.

V is TRBV9 and J is TRBJ1-1; no clear D. CDR1 is SGDLS, CDR2 YYNGEE, per germline. V was cut by 0 bases and J by 3 bases, with 9 bases left in between. The length of the CDR3 is 14 residues. The CDR3 nucleotides are TGTGCCAGCAGCGTAGTGACTTCTCACACTGAAGCTTTCTTT. Its translation: CASSVVTSHTEAFF.

This clone was observed a single time. The chain is built from TRBV4-1 and TRBJ1-1; 8 bases agree with TRBD1. The CDR3 is 15 residues long. V lost 1 base and J lost 5; bases outside the gene matches: 6. Germline V gives CDR1 MGHRA, CDR2 YSYEKL. The CDR3 coding sequence is TGCGCCAGCAGCCAAGTGGACAGGGAGCGTACTGAAGCTTTCTTT. This encodes CASSQVDRERTEAFF.